This T cell receptor (beta chain) emerged from a study of blood T cell repertoires in COVID-19. Study summary: Both acute and convalescent COVID-19 samples were obtained from the United States, Italy and Spain.

Original processing methods: Researchers report that nucleated cell counts were estimated from reference gene primer amplification. Libraries were prepared by immunoSEQ multiplex PCR; TCRdb keeps only in-frame clonotypes and omits some of them. V, J and clone size derive from that table, while D and trimming were established from the DNA sequence. The sample gives over 150,000 clones, about 89% of which show up once; under 0.6% is in the top ten. Trimming left V 1 base short and J 2 bases short, with 12 bases between. The CDR3 sequence is 15 residues long. The V gene's germline CDR1 is LNHNV and CDR2 YYDKDF (reference sequence).

The TCR sequence derives from a man in his fifties or sixties with acute or convalescent COVID-19. Sequencing was performed on peripheral blood. The chain uses TRBV15 and TRBJ2-7; weak D call: TRBD1 (6 bases). CDR3 bases: TGTGCCACCAGCAGAGTACAGGGTGGACCCTACGAGCAGTACTTC. Its protein product is CATSRVQGGPYEQYF.